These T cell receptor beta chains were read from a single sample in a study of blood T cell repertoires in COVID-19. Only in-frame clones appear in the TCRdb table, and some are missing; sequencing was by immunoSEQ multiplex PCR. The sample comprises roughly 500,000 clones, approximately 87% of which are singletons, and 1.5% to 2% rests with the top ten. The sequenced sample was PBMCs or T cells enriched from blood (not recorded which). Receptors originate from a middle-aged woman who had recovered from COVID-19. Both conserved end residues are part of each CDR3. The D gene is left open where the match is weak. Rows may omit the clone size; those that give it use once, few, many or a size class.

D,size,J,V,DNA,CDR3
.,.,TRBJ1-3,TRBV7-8,TGTGCCAGCAGCTTGGAGCGCCACTCTGGAAACACCATATATTTT,CASSLERHSGNTIYF
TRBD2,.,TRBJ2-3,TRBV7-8,TGTGCCAGCAGCTCTAGACTAGCGGGAGGGCCAGGCACAGATACGCAGTATTTT,CASSSRLAGGPGTDTQYF
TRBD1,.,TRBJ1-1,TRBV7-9,TGTGCCAGCAGCTTAGCGGACAGGGAAGCTTTCTTT,CASSLADREAFF
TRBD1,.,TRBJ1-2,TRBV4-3,TGCGCCAGCAGCCAAGCGAGGGCAGGGGGCGCGGGGAGCTATGGCTACACCTTC,CASSQARAGGAGSYGYTF
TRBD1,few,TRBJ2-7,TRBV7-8,TGTGCCAGCAGCTTAATAGGCCGGGACAGGGCGACCTACGAGCAGTACTTC,CASSLIGRDRATYEQYF
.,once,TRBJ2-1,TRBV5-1,TGCGCCAGCAGCTTGGGGAGGGGCGGTGAGCAGTTCTTC,CASSLGRGGEQFF
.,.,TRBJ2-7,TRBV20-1,TGCAGTGCGGGGACTTCACACGAGCAGTACTTC,CSAGTSHEQYF
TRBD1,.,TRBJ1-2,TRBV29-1,TGCGGGACAGTGAGCTATGGCTACACCTTC,CGTVSYGYTF
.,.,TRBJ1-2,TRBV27,TGTGCCACGTACAGGGAAGGCTACACCTTC,CATYREGYTF
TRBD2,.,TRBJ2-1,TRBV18,TGTGCCAGCTCCCTCACTAGCGGGGGGGACAATGAGCAGTTCTTC,CASSLTSGGDNEQFF
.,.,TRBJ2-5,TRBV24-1,TGTGCCACCAGTGAGTCTGGACAGCAAGAGACCCAGTACTTC,CATSESGQQETQYF
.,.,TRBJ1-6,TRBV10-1,TGCGCCAGCAGCCGATCCCCTCTAGCTCCCGCGGGAAATTCACCCCTCCACTTT,CASSRSPLAPAGNSPLHF
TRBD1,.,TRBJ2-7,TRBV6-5,TGTGCCAGCAGAGTAGGGGGCGTATCCTACGAGCAGTACTTC,CASRVGGVSYEQYF
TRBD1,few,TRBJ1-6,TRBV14,TGTGCCAGCAGCCAAGGTTTAGGGACAGGGGGCGCCGATAATTCACCCCTCCACTTT,CASSQGLGTGGADNSPLHF
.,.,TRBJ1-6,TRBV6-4,TGTGCCAGCAGTGACCTGGGACACAATTCACCCCTCCACTTT,CASSDLGHNSPLHF
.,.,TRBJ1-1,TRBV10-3,TGTGCCGCCGCGGGGGCTGGAAACACTGAAGCTTTCTTT,CAAAGAGNTEAFF
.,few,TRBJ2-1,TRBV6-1,TGTGCCAGCAGTGAAGCGCGATTTGGGGCCGGGTCCTACAATGAGCAGTTCTTC,CASSEARFGAGSYNEQFF
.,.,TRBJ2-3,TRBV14,TGTGCCAGCAGCCTCAATCGGGGATCAGATACGCAGTATTTT,CASSLNRGSDTQYF
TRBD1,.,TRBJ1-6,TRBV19,TGTGCCAGTGGGGACAGTCGTAACTCACCCCTCCACTTT,CASGDSRNSPLHF
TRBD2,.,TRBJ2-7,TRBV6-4,TGTGCCAGCAGTTTGCCGGGACTAGCGGGATTGATTCACTACGAGCAGTACTTC,CASSLPGLAGLIHYEQYF
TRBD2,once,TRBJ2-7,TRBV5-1,TGCGCCAGCTCGACGGGGACTAGCGAGTCCTACGAGCAGTACTTC,CASSTGTSESYEQYF
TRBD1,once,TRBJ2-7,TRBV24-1,TGTGCCACCTCCGGGACAGTTTCCTACGAGCAGTACTTC,CATSGTVSYEQYF
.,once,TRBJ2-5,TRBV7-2,TGTGCCAGCAGCTTTCGGGAGACCCAGTACTTC,CASSFRETQYF
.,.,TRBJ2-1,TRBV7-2,TGTGCCAGCAGCCTTAGGGGCCTCTACAATGAGCAGTTCTTC,CASSLRGLYNEQFF
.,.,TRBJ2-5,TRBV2,TGTGCCAGCAATTACGGGGGACAAGAGACCCAGTACTTC,CASNYGGQETQYF
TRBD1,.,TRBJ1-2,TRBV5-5,TGTGCCAGCAGCTTCCGGGACAGGTCATCGGTAGACGGCTACACCTTC,CASSFRDRSSVDGYTF
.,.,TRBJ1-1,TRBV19,TGTGCCAGTACCCCCGAAGAGACGGGGTTGGCTTTCTTT,CASTPEETGLAFF
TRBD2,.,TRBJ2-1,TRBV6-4,TGTGCCAGCAGTACACAAGCGGGAGTAACTGTCGGTGAGCAGTTCTTC,CASSTQAGVTVGEQFF
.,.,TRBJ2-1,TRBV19,TGTGCCAGTAGTATTTGGGAGGCTGAGCAGTTCTTC,CASSIWEAEQFF
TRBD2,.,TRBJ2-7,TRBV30,TGTGCCTGGAGTGACCCTCTGAGGCTAGCGGGTTACTACGAGCAGTACTTC,CAWSDPLRLAGYYEQYF
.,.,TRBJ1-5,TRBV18,TGTGCCAGCTCACCGGACTATAGCAATCAGCCCCAGCATTTT,CASSPDYSNQPQHF
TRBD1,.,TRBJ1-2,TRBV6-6,TGTGCCAGCAGTTACTTCTCGACAGGGGGCTATGGCTACACCTTC,CASSYFSTGGYGYTF
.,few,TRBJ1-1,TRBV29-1,TGCAGCGTCCAGGGCCCCCATTTGGACACTGAAGCTTTCTTT,CSVQGPHLDTEAFF
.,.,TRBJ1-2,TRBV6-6,TGTGCCAGCAGTTATCCAGGGTCTAACTATGGCTACACCTTC,CASSYPGSNYGYTF
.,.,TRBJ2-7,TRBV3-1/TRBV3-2,TGTGCCAGCAGCCAAGCAGGCTACGAGCAGTACTTC,CASSQAGYEQYF
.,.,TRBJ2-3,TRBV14,TGTGCCAGCAGCCAAGAATCCCCCATCACAGATACGCAGTATTTT,CASSQESPITDTQYF
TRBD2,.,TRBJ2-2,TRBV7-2,TGTGCCAGCACCCCCGGACTAGCGGGAGGTTCGGGCGGGGAGCTGTTTTTT,CASTPGLAGGSGGELFF
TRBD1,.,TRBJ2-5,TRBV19,TGTGCCAGTAGTATAAGGGGACAGTACCAAGAGACCCAGTACTTC,CASSIRGQYQETQYF
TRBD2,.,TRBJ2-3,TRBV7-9,TGTGCCAGCAGCCCTTCACGCGGGAGGTTACCCGGAACGCAGTATTTT,CASSPSRGRLPGTQYF
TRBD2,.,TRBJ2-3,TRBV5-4,TGTGCCAGCAGAGCGGGAGGGGGTAGCACAGATACGCAGTATTTT,CASRAGGGSTDTQYF
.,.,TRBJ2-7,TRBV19,TGTGCCAGTAGTATAGATCGGCGGGACGAGCAGTACTTC,CASSIDRRDEQYF
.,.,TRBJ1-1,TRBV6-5,TGTGCCAGCAGTCAGGGCACTGAAGCTTTCTTT,CASSQGTEAFF
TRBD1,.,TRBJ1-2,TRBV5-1,TGCGCCAGCAGCTTGGCCGGGGAGGGACAGGGGGCGCGAGGCTACACCTTC,CASSLAGEGQGARGYTF
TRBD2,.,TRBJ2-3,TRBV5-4,TGTGCCAGCAGCTTTCCCACTAGCGGGACTAGCACAGATACGCAGTATTTT,CASSFPTSGTSTDTQYF
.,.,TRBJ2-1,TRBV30,TGTGCCTGGAGTGTACTGAGTAGCAAGCTCTTC,CAWSVLSSKLF
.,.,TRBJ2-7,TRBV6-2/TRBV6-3,TGTGCCAGCAGTTACGACAGCTTTCCCTACGAGCAGTACTTC,CASSYDSFPYEQYF
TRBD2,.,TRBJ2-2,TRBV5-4,TGTGCCAGCAGCTTAGCGGGAGGGCAAACCGGGGAGCTGTTTTTT,CASSLAGGQTGELFF
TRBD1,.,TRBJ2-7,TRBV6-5,TGTGCCAGCAGTTCGACAGGGTTCCCCTACGAGCAGTACTTC,CASSSTGFPYEQYF
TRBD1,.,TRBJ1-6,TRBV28,TGTGCCAGCAGTTTGACAGGGAATTCACCCCTCCACTTT,CASSLTGNSPLHF
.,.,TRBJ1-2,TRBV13,TGTGCCAGCAGCCTCGGGGGGGACGGCTACACCTTC,CASSLGGDGYTF
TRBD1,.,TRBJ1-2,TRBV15,TGTGCCACCAGCAGAGATCGACAGGGGGTTGGCTATGGCTACACCTTC,CATSRDRQGVGYGYTF